These T cell receptor beta chains were read from a single sample in a study of T cell responses to AZD1222 COVID-19 vaccine. Some clones are missing from TCRdb's copy, which holds only in-frame ones; the method was immunoSEQ multiplex PCR. Among nearly 100,000 clones listed, about 88% were seen once. The sequencing used peripheral blood, collected on day 0 of AZD1222 vaccination. The receptors were gathered from an adult in good health. Both conserved end residues are part of each CDR3. D genes are given only for firm matches. The listing skips clone size in some rows; elsewhere it reads once, few, many or a size class.

V gene: TRBV11-1; clone size: .; D gene: .; J gene: TRBJ1-4; CDR3 DNA: TGTGCCAGCAGCTTAGCCCTCGGGGCAACTAATGAAAAACTGTTTTTT; CDR3 protein: CASSLALGATNEKLFF
V gene: TRBV19; clone size: .; D gene: .; J gene: TRBJ1-3; CDR3 DNA: TGTGCCAGTAAACCCACAGGGTCTGGAAACACCATATATTTT; CDR3 protein: CASKPTGSGNTIYF
V gene: TRBV6-4; clone size: once; D gene: TRBD1; J gene: TRBJ2-1; CDR3 DNA: TGTGCCAGCAGTGACCAGCCGGGACAGCAGTATGAGCAGTTCTTC; CDR3 protein: CASSDQPGQQYEQFF
V gene: TRBV5-1; clone size: .; D gene: TRBD1; J gene: TRBJ1-3; CDR3 DNA: TGCGCCAGCAGCTCGCCTCAGGGGGAAGGAAACACCATATATTTT; CDR3 protein: CASSSPQGEGNTIYF
V gene: TRBV18; clone size: .; D gene: .; J gene: TRBJ1-1; CDR3 DNA: TGTGCCAGCTCACCGTACACTGCCGGTGGGAACACTGAAGCTTTCTTT; CDR3 protein: CASSPYTAGGNTEAFF
V gene: TRBV6-1; clone size: .; D gene: .; J gene: TRBJ1-1; CDR3 DNA: TGTGCCAGCAGTGAAGACCGTGCCCAGGGGAAGTTCTTT; CDR3 protein: CASSEDRAQGKFF
V gene: TRBV7-3; clone size: .; D gene: .; J gene: TRBJ1-2; CDR3 DNA: TGTGCCAGCAGCCCAAAAGGGAGGGACTATGGCTACACCTTC; CDR3 protein: CASSPKGRDYGYTF
V gene: TRBV18; clone size: .; D gene: .; J gene: TRBJ1-3; CDR3 DNA: TGTGCCAGCTCACCAGTCCTGGTTGGAAACACCATATATTTT; CDR3 protein: CASSPVLVGNTIYF
V gene: TRBV6-2/TRBV6-3; clone size: .; D gene: .; J gene: TRBJ1-4; CDR3 DNA: TGTGCCAGCAGTTACGATAAGAGGTCGGTGCCGGGCGGGAAACTGTTTTTT; CDR3 protein: CASSYDKRSVPGGKLFF
V gene: TRBV5-1; clone size: .; D gene: .; J gene: TRBJ1-4; CDR3 DNA: TGCGCCAGCAGACCCGGGGCGGCAGGTGAAAAACTGTTTTTT; CDR3 protein: CASRPGAAGEKLFF
V gene: TRBV29-1; clone size: .; D gene: TRBD1; J gene: TRBJ1-1; CDR3 DNA: TGCAGCGTTGTAAGGCAGGGGGGGACTGAAGCTTTCTTT; CDR3 protein: CSVVRQGGTEAFF
V gene: TRBV5-1; clone size: .; D gene: TRBD1; J gene: TRBJ2-7; CDR3 DNA: TGCGCCAGCGCCGAGATAGGGACAGCCTACGAGCAGTACTTC; CDR3 protein: CASAEIGTAYEQYF
V gene: TRBV18; clone size: .; D gene: .; J gene: TRBJ1-1; CDR3 DNA: TGTGCCAGCTCACCGGATCGGGTTAAGGTTGTTTCGGCTTTCTTT; CDR3 protein: CASSPDRVKVVSAFF
V gene: TRBV5-4; clone size: few; D gene: .; J gene: TRBJ1-2; CDR3 DNA: TGTGCCAGCAGCTTCGCTCCAGGGAGTTATGGCTACACCTTC; CDR3 protein: CASSFAPGSYGYTF
V gene: TRBV5-1; clone size: .; D gene: .; J gene: TRBJ1-3; CDR3 DNA: TGCGCCAGCAGCTCCCAGGCTCCTGGAAACACCATATATTTT; CDR3 protein: CASSSQAPGNTIYF
V gene: TRBV28; clone size: .; D gene: .; J gene: TRBJ1-5; CDR3 DNA: TGTGCCAGTACAGGGTGGGTTCAGCCCCAGCATTTT; CDR3 protein: CASTGWVQPQHF
V gene: TRBV28; clone size: .; D gene: .; J gene: TRBJ2-6; CDR3 DNA: TGTGCCAGCGAAGATCGGACCTCTGGGGCCAACGTCCTGACTTTC; CDR3 protein: CASEDRTSGANVLTF
V gene: TRBV3-1/TRBV3-2; clone size: few; D gene: .; J gene: TRBJ1-2; CDR3 DNA: TGTGCCAGCAGCCAAGGTGGGATTAACTATGGCTACACCTTC; CDR3 protein: CASSQGGINYGYTF
V gene: TRBV11-1; clone size: .; D gene: .; J gene: TRBJ1-1; CDR3 DNA: TGTGCCAGCGCTTTCTCCCGAAACACTGAAGCTTTCTTT; CDR3 protein: CASAFSRNTEAFF
V gene: TRBV3-1/TRBV3-2; clone size: .; D gene: .; J gene: TRBJ2-5; CDR3 DNA: TGTGCCAGCAGCCCAAGAGTGTGGGCAAGCTCAGAGACCCAGTACTTC; CDR3 protein: CASSPRVWASSETQYF
V gene: TRBV3-1/TRBV3-2; clone size: .; D gene: .; J gene: TRBJ1-2; CDR3 DNA: TGTGCCAGCAGCCCCCATTACTGGGGCGACGTGCACTATGGCTACACCTTC; CDR3 protein: CASSPHYWGDVHYGYTF
V gene: TRBV4-1; clone size: .; D gene: .; J gene: TRBJ1-4; CDR3 DNA: TGCGCCAGCAGGCTTCCGATGGGGGAAAAACTGTTTTTT; CDR3 protein: CASRLPMGEKLFF
V gene: TRBV5-5; clone size: .; D gene: TRBD1; J gene: TRBJ1-4; CDR3 DNA: TGTGCCAGCAGCTGGGCAGGGACAGGGGGTGAAAAACTGTTTTTT; CDR3 protein: CASSWAGTGGEKLFF
V gene: TRBV7-2; clone size: .; D gene: .; J gene: TRBJ1-4; CDR3 DNA: TGTGCCAGCAGCTTAGGTGCTAGGGATAATGAAAAACTGTTTTTT; CDR3 protein: CASSLGARDNEKLFF
V gene: TRBV3-1/TRBV3-2; clone size: .; D gene: TRBD1; J gene: TRBJ1-2; CDR3 DNA: TGTGCCAGCAGCCCCAGGGACAGAACTAACTATGGCTACACCTTC; CDR3 protein: CASSPRDRTNYGYTF
V gene: TRBV6-4; clone size: .; D gene: .; J gene: TRBJ2-3; CDR3 DNA: TGTGCCAGCAGTAGAGGGCCTAGGGATGATACGCAGTATTTT; CDR3 protein: CASSRGPRDDTQYF
V gene: TRBV27; clone size: .; D gene: TRBD1; J gene: TRBJ1-2; CDR3 DNA: TGTGCCAGCAGTTTCCTCGGACAGGCTCATTATGGCTACACCTTC; CDR3 protein: CASSFLGQAHYGYTF